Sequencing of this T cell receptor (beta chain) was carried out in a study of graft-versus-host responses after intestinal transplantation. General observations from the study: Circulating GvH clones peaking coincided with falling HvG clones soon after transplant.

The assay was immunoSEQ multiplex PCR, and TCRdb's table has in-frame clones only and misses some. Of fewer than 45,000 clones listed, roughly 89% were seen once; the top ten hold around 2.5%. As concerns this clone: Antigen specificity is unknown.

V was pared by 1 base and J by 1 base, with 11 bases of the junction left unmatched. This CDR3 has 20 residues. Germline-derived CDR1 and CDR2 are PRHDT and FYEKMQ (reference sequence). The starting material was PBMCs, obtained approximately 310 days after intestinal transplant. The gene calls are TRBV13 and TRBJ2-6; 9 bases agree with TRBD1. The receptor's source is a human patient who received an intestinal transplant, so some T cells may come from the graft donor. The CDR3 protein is CASSLVVGQGKNSGANVLTF. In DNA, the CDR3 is TGTGCCAGCAGCTTAGTTGTGGGACAGGGTAAAAATTCTGGGGCCAACGTCCTGACTTTC. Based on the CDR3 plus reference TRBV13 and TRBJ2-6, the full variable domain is AAGVIQSPRHLIKEKRETATLKCYPIPRHDTVYWYQQGPGQDPQFLISFYEKMQSDKGSIPDRFSAQQFSDYHSELNMSSLELGDSALYFCASSLVVGQGKNSGANVLTFGAGSRLTVL.